This entry lists 27 T cell receptor beta chains sequenced from one sample in a study of blood T cell repertoires in COVID-19. TCRdb keeps only in-frame clones here, not all; method: immunoSEQ multiplex PCR. The sample records roughly 260,000 clones, 87% being singletons. The sample comprised peripheral blood. The receptor source for this set is a woman between 50 and 59 years old with acute or convalescent COVID-19.

The chain employs TRBV18 and TRBJ2-3; 10 positions match TRBD2. The CDR3 contains 16 residues. Trimming at V came to 0 bases and at J to 4 bases, leaving 4 bases not matched to a gene. CDR1 and CDR2 from the germline V gene are KGHSH and LQKENI. The CDR3, as DNA: TGTGCCAGCTCACCACCGCTAGCGGGAGAGTCAGATACGCAGTATTTT. Translated, it gives CASSPPLAGESDTQYF.

V and J are TRBV9 and TRBJ2-1, with D tentatively TRBD2 (5 bases). Trimming left V 4 bases short and J 2 bases short, with 10 bases between. The germline gives CDR1 SGDLS, CDR2 YYNGEE. The CDR3 contains 14 residues. In DNA, the CDR3 is TGTGCCAGCAGCCCCTCCGGGACCTACAATGAGCAGTTCTTC. It specifies CASSPSGTYNEQFF.

The chain is built from TRBV4-3 and TRBJ2-1, with 14 positions matching TRBD2. Germline assignment: CDR1 LGHNA and CDR2 YSLEER. V was pared by 4 bases and J by 8 bases, with 4 bases of the junction left unmatched. The CDR3 contains 15 residues. The CDR3 nucleotides are TGCGCCAGCAGCCTGGGACTAGCGGGAGTAGATGAGCAGTTCTTC. It encodes CASSLGLAGVDEQFF.

This clone was observed once. This chain joins TRBV7-3 and TRBJ2-1; TRBD2 matches 8 bases. The CDR3 is 17 amino acids. Germline CDR1 is SGHTA and CDR2 is FQGTGA. V shed 4 bases, J shed 3 bases, and the junction held 11 bases outside the gene matches. CDR3 amino acids: CASSSGESLAGYNEQFF. CDR3 coding DNA: TGTGCCAGCAGCTCAGGGGAATCTCTAGCGGGCTACAATGAGCAGTTCTTC.

The J gene is TRBJ1-6, the V gene TRBV27; a possible D gene is TRBD1 (6 bases). The CDR3 spans 13 residues. Looked up from germline, CDR1 is MNHEY and CDR2 is SMNVEV (reference sequence). V dropped 4 bases and J dropped 9 bases, with 10 bases sitting between them. CDR3 in amino acids: CASSYTRGSPLHF. The CDR3 nucleotides read TGTGCCAGCAGTTACACCAGGGGTTCACCCCTCCACTTT.

The chain has TRBV5-4 and TRBJ2-5; 7 bases fit TRBD2. The CDR3 has 15 residues. The J segment lost 2 bases and the V segment lost 0 bases, leaving 4 bases of the junction unmatched. Germline V gives CDR1 SGHNT, CDR2 YYREEE (reference sequence). CDR3: CASSLGGGRQETQYF. DNA of the CDR3: TGTGCCAGCAGCTTGGGCGGGGGACGTCAAGAGACCCAGTACTTC.

The V call is TRBV5-4, the J call TRBJ2-6; TRBD1 is a possible D gene (6 bases). V shed 4 bases and J shed 2 bases, with 22 bases lying between them. This CDR3 has 19 amino acids. The germline V gene has CDR1 SGHNT and CDR2 YYREEE (reference sequence). The chain's CDR3 is CASSAIVGTSGPGANVLTF. DNA of the CDR3: TGTGCCAGCAGCGCCATCGTAGGGACAAGCGGCCCTGGGGCCAACGTCCTGACTTTC.

V and J are TRBV5-6 and TRBJ1-4; TRBD1 is a possible D gene (5 bases). Germline CDR1 SGHDT, CDR2 YYEEEE. V was trimmed by 3 bases and J by 12 bases, leaving 18 bases between them. The CDR3 length is 14 residues. This chain's CDR3 is CASSSRDFLVELFF. The CDR3 nucleotides are TGTGCCAGCAGCTCCCGGGACTTCTTAGTGGAACTGTTTTTT.

The rearrangement joins TRBV11-2 to TRBJ2-7; 9 bases agree with TRBD1. Germline loops: CDR1 SGHAT, CDR2 FQNNGV. V was clipped by 5 bases and J by 3 bases; unmatched bases: 8. This CDR3 has 15 amino acids. The CDR3 loop reads CASSPWTGDGYEQYF. The CDR3 nucleotides read TGTGCCAGCAGCCCCTGGACAGGGGATGGCTACGAGCAGTACTTC.

This clone occurred once. V usage is TRBV5-1 and J usage is TRBJ1-6; tentatively, D is TRBD1 (6 bases). The CDR3 contains 15 residues. V dropped 8 bases and J dropped 9 bases, with 21 bases sitting between them. Looked up from germline, CDR1 is SGHRS and CDR2 is YFSETQ. CDR3 loop: CASKKQGTQLSPLHF. Here the CDR3 DNA reads TGCGCCAGTAAAAAACAGGGCACTCAACTTTCACCCCTCCACTTT. Full variable domain (outside the CDR3, taken from reference TRBV5-1 and TRBJ1-6): KAGVTQTPRYLIKTRGQQVTLSCSPISGHRSVSWYQQTPGQGLQFLFEYFSETQRNKGNFPGRFSGRQFSNSRSEMNVSTLELGDSALYLCASKKQGTQLSPLHFGNGTRLTVT.

V and J are TRBV5-1 and TRBJ1-2, with D uncertain. The V end lost 5 bases, the J end lost 5 bases, and 10 bases lay between the germline ends. The CDR3 sequence is 12 residues long. Germline values: CDR1 SGHRS, CDR2 YFSETQ. The CDR3 protein is CASRLSEYGYTF. Written as DNA, the CDR3 is TGCGCCAGCAGACTTTCGGAGTATGGCTACACCTTC.

The rearrangement uses TRBV30 and TRBJ1-2; 12 positions match TRBD1. Looked up from germline, CDR1 is GTSNPN and CDR2 is SVGIG (reference sequence). This CDR3 region has 14 residues. CDR3 region: CASTPGQGAAGYTF. The CDR3 DNA is TGTGCGTCGACTCCGGGACAGGGGGCGGCTGGCTACACCTTC.

V is TRBV19 and J is TRBJ1-1; 7 bases fit TRBD1. The J segment lost 0 bases and the V segment lost 3 bases, leaving 13 bases of the junction unmatched. CDR1 and CDR2 (germline): LNHDA, SQIVND (reference sequence). The CDR3 loop spans 18 amino acids. The CDR3 sequence: CASSILFWTGVMNTEAFF. Written as DNA, the CDR3 is TGTGCCAGTAGTATTCTTTTCTGGACAGGCGTCATGAACACTGAAGCTTTCTTT.

The chain carries TRBV2 and TRBJ2-5, with 7 nucleotides matching TRBD1. The CDR3 contains 15 residues. The V and J ends lost 6 bases and 3 bases, in that order; junction bases with no gene match: 10. Germline-derived CDR1 and CDR2 are SNHLY and FYNNEI. The CDR3 DNA sequence: TGTGCCAGCAGCAGAACCGGGACAGCCAAAGAGACCCAGTACTTC. This gives the protein CASSRTGTAKETQYF.

The rearrangement joins TRBV5-1 to TRBJ2-1; perhaps TRBD1 as D (5 bases). Germline CDR1 is SGHRS and CDR2 is YFSETQ. The CDR3 length is 16 residues. V lost 3 bases and J 3 bases, leaving 16 bases between the germline ends. CDR3 coding DNA: TGCGCCAGCAGCTCCGACAGTCGGGTACGCTACAATGAGCAGTTCTTC. It specifies CASSSDSRVRYNEQFF.

This rearrangement joins TRBV9 to TRBJ1-4; D is undetermined. The CDR3 runs 13 residues. Trimming removed 2 bases from V and 3 bases from J, with 5 bases in between. Germline values: CDR1 SGDLS, CDR2 YYNGEE. The CDR3 coding sequence is TGTGCCAGCAGCGTTGGGCCTAATGAAAAACTGTTTTTT. This gives the protein CASSVGPNEKLFF.

This chain connects TRBV9 to TRBJ1-2; 7 nucleotides agree with TRBD1. Germline CDR1 and CDR2: SGDLS and YYNGEE. The CDR3 sequence is 10 residues long. CDR3 sequence (DNA): TGTCCCACAGGGGAATATGGCTACACCTTC. Its protein product is CPTGEYGYTF.

The chain carries TRBV28 and TRBJ1-1; D remains ambiguous. Between the trimmed V and J ends, which lost 5 bases and 3 bases, there was a span of 13 bases. The CDR3 contains 14 residues. Germline values: CDR1 MDHEN, CDR2 SYDVKM. CDR3 protein: CASSDTPSDTEAFF. The CDR3, as DNA: TGTGCCAGCAGTGATACTCCTTCGGACACTGAAGCTTTCTTT.

The V and J genes are TRBV12-3 or TRBV12-4 and TRBJ1-5, with D perhaps TRBD1 (5 bases). The ends were cut back, 8 bases at V and 0 bases at J, with 8 bases in the middle. The CDR3 spans 13 residues. CDR3 sequence reads: CASRQTSNQPQHF. The CDR3 DNA sequence: TGTGCCAGCCGACAGACTAGCAATCAGCCCCAGCATTTT.

The chain joins TRBV10-3 to TRBJ2-2, with TRBD1 matching over 8 bases. The CDR3 runs to 17 residues. J was trimmed by 0 bases and V by 7 bases; bases with no gene match: 10. In germline, CDR1 is ENHRY, CDR2 SYGVKD. As DNA, the CDR3 is TGTGCCATCAAACCGGGACAGGCATTAACGAACACCGGGGAGCTGTTTTTT. Its protein is CAIKPGQALTNTGELFF.

The rearrangement uses TRBV4-3 and TRBJ2-7; TRBD2 matches at 7 bases. The germline gives CDR1 LGHNA, CDR2 YSLEER. Trimming at V came to 4 bases and at J to 7 bases, leaving 13 bases not matched to a gene. The CDR3 runs 15 residues. The CDR3 bases are TGCGCCAGCAGCCTGGGCGGGAGTCCGGTAAGGGAGCAGTACTTC. This sequence encodes CASSLGGSPVREQYF.

The rearrangement uses TRBV25-1 and TRBJ1-1, with TRBD1 matching 10 bases. The CDR3 consists of 13 residues. The V segment lost 4 bases and the J segment 6 bases; nucleotides outside the gene matches: 2. Germline loops: CDR1 MGHDK, CDR2 SYGVNS. CDR3 nucleotide sequence: TGTGCCAGCAGTGGACAGGGGGCGTCTGAAGCTTTCTTT. Translation gives CASSGQGASEAFF.

This clone has just a few counts. The chain uses TRBV7-9 and TRBJ1-2; 8 bases fit TRBD1. Trimming took 6 bases from V and 8 from J; bases not matched to a gene: 11. This CDR3 has 14 residues. Germline V gene data show CDR1 as SEHNR and CDR2 as FQNEAQ (reference sequence). The CDR3 DNA reads as TGTGCCAGCAGTCCTCGGACAGGGACTTGGGGCTACACCTTC. It is translated as CASSPRTGTWGYTF.

The chain combines TRBV18 with TRBJ1-4; D possibly corresponds to TRBD1 (6 bases). CDR1 is KGHSH and CDR2 is LQKENI in the germline V gene. The CDR3 runs to 14 residues. Trimming cost V 1 base and J 4 bases, with 7 bases left between them. The CDR3 protein is CASSPQGVNEKLFF. CDR3 DNA: TGTGCCAGCTCACCACAGGGGGTTAATGAAAAACTGTTTTTT.

The CDR3, as DNA: TGTGCCAGCAGCTTTCAGACTAGCACGATATACGAGCAGTACTTC. Its translation is CASSFQTSTIYEQYF. The chain recombines TRBV7-2 with TRBJ2-7; 7 bases line up with TRBD2. The CDR3 loop spans 15 amino acids. CDR1 is SGHTA and CDR2 is FQGNSA in the germline V gene. Trimming took 3 bases from V and 4 from J; bases not matched to a gene: 9.

As DNA, the CDR3 is TGTGCCAGTAGTAAAAACTCGTCGCCGAACACCGGGGAGCTGTTTTTT. Translating gives CASSKNSSPNTGELFF. The rearrangement uses TRBV19 and TRBJ2-2; no clear D. Germline values: CDR1 LNHDA, CDR2 SQIVND (reference sequence). CDR3 length equals 16 residues. The germline V and J ends were trimmed by 4 bases and 0 bases, with 12 bases remaining between them.

This sequence joins TRBV24-1 and TRBJ2-7, with TRBD2 identical over 13 bases. Germline CDR1 reads KGHDR; CDR2 reads SFDVKD. J lost 1 base, V lost 9 bases, and 5 bases had no gene match. This CDR3 has 15 amino acids. CDR3 sequence reads: CATSGLAGESYEQYF. For the CDR3, the DNA is TGTGCCACCTCCGGACTAGCGGGAGAATCCTACGAGCAGTACTTC.